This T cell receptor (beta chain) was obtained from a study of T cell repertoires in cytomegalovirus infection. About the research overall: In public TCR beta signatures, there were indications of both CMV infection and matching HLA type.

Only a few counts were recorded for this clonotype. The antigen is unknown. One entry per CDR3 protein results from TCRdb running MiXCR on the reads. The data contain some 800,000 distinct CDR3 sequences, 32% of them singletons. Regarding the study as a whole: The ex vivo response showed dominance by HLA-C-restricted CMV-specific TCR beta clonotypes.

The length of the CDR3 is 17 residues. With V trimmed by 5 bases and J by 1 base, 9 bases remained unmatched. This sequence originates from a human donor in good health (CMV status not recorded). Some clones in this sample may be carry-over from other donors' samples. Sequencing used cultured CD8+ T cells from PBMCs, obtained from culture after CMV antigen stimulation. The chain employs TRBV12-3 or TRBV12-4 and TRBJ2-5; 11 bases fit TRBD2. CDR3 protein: CASSLRLAGRFQETQYF. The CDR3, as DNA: TGTGCCAGCAGTCTCAGACTAGCGGGGAGATTCCAAGAGACCCAGTACTTC.